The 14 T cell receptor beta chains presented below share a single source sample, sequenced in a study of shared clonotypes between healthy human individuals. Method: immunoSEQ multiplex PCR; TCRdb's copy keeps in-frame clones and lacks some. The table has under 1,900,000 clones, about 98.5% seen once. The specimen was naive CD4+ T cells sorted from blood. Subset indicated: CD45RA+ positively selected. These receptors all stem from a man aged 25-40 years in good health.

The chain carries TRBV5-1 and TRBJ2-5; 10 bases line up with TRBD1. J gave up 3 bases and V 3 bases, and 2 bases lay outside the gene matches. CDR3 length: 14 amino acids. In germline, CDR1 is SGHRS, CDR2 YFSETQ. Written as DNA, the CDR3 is TGCGCCAGCAGCTGGGGGACAGGGGAAGAGACCCAGTACTTC. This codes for CASSWGTGEETQYF.

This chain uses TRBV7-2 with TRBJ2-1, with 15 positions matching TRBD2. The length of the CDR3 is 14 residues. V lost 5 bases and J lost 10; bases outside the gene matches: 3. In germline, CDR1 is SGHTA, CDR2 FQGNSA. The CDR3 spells CASSLGLAGGEQFF. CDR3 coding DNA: TGTGCCAGCAGCCTGGGACTAGCGGGAGGCGAGCAGTTCTTC.

This chain's CDR3 is CASSFRDRNTEAFF. CDR3 coding DNA: TGTGCCAGCAGCTTCCGGGACAGGAACACTGAAGCTTTCTTT. This sequence joins TRBV5-4 and TRBJ1-1; 7 nucleotides match TRBD1. This CDR3 is built from 14 residues. The ends lost 2 bases at V and 1 base at J; junction bases unmatched: 2. Germline assignment: CDR1 SGHNT and CDR2 YYREEE (reference sequence).

This CDR3 is CASSQALLAGTDTQYF. CDR3 in DNA: TGTGCCAGCAGCCAAGCTCTACTAGCGGGAACAGATACGCAGTATTTT. The chain links TRBV14 to TRBJ2-3; TRBD2 aligns across 10 bases. Germline V gene lookup returns CDR1 SGHDN and CDR2 FVKESK. The ends lost 1 base at V and 3 bases at J; junction bases unmatched: 4. The CDR3 consists of 16 residues.

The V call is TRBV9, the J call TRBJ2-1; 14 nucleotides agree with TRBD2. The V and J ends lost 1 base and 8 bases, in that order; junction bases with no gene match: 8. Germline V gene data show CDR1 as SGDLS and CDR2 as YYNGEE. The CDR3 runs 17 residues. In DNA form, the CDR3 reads TGTGCCAGCAGCGTACTGGGACTAGCGGGAGCTACGGATGAGCAGTTCTTC. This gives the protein CASSVLGLAGATDEQFF.

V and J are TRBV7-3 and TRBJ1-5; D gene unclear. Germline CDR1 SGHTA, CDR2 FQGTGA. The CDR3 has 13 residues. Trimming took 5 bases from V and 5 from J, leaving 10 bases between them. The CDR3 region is CASSQTWDQPQHF. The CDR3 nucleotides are TGTGCCAGCAGCCAGACATGGGATCAGCCCCAGCATTTT.

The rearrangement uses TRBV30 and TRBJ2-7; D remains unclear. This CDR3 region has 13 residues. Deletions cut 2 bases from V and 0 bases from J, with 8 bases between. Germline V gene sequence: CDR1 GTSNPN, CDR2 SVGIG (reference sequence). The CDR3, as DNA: TGTGCCTGGAGTCTAGGGCTCTCCTACGAGCAGTACTTC. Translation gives CAWSLGLSYEQYF.

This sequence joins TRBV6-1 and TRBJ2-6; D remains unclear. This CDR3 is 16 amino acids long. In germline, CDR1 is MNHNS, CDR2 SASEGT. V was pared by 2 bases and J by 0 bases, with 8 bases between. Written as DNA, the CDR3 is TGTGCCAGCAGTGAAATAGATTACTCTGGGGCCAACGTCCTGACTTTC. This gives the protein CASSEIDYSGANVLTF.

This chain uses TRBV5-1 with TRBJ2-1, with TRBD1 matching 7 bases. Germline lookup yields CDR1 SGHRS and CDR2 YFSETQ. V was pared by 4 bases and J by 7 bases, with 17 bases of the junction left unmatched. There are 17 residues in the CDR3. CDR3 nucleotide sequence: TGCGCCAGCAGCACTCCCAGGGGACAGACTTGGGGGAATGAGCAGTTCTTC. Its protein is CASSTPRGQTWGNEQFF.

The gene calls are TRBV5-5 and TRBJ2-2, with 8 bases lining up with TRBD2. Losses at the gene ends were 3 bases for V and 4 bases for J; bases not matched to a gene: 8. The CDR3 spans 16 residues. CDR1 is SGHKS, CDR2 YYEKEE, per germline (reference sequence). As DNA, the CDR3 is TGTGCCAGCAGCTCCCTAAGCGGGAGCAGCACCGGGGAGCTGTTTTTT. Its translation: CASSSLSGSSTGELFF.

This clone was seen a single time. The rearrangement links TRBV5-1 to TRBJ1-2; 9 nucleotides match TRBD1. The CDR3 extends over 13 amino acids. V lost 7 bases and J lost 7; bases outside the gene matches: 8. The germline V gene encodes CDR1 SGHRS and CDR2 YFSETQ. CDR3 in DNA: TGCGCCAGCGCCCCTACAGGGGGCTCTGGCTACACCTTC. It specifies CASAPTGGSGYTF.

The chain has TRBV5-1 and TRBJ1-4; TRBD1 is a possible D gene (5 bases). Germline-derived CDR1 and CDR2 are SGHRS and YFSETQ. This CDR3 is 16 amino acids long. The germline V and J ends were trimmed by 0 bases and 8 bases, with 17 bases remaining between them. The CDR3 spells CASSLGDVLPGEKLFF. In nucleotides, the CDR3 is TGCGCCAGCAGCTTGGGGGACGTACTACCAGGGGAAAAACTGTTTTTT.

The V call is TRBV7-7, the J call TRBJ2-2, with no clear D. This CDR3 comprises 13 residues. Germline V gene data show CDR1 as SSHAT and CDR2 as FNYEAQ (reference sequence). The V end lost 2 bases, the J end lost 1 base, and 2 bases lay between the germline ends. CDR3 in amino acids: CASSLRNTGELFF. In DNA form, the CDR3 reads TGTGCCAGCAGCTTAAGGAACACCGGGGAGCTGTTTTTT.

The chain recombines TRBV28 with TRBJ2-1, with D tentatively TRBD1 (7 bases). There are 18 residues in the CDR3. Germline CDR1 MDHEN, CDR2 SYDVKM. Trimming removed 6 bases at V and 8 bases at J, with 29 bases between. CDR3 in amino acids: CASRPSRGSLAGKDEQFF. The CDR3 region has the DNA TGTGCCAGCAGACCGTCCAGGGGGTCACTAGCTGGTAAAGATGAGCAGTTCTTC.